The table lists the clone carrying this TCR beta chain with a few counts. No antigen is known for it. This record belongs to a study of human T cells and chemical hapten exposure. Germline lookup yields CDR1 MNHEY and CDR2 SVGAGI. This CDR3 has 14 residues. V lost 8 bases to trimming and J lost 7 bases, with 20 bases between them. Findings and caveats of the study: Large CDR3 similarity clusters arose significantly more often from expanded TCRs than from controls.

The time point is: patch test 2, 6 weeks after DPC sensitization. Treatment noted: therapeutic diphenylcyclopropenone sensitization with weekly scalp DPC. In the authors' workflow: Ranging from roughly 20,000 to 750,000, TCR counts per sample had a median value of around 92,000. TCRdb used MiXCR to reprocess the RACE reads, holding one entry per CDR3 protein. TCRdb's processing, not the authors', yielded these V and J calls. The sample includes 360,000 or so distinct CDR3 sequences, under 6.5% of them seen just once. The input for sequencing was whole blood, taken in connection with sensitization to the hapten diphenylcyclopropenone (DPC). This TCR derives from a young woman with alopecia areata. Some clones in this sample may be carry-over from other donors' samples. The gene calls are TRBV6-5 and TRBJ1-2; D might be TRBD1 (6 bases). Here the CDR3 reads CASSSGGAGFGYTF. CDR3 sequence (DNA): TGTGCCAGCTCCTCGGGGGGCGCGGGTTTTGGCTACACCTTC.